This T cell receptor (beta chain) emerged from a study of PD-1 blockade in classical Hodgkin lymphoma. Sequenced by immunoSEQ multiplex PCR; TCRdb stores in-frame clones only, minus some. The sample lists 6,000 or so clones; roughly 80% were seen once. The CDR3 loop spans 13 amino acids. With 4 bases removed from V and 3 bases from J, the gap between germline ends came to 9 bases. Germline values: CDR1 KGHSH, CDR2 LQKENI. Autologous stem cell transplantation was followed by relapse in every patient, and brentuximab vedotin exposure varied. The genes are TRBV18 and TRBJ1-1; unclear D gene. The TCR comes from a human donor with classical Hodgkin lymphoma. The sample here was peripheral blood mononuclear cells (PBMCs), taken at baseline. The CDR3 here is CASSQNRDTEAFF. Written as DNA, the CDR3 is TGTGCCAGCTCACAGAATCGGGACACTGAAGCTTTCTTT. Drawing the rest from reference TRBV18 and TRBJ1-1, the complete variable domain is NAGVMQNPRHLVRRRGQEARLRCSPMKGHSHVYWYRQLPEEGLKFMVYLQKENIIDESGMPKERFSAEFPKEGPSILRIQQVVRGDSAAYFCASSQNRDTEAFFGQGTRLTVV.